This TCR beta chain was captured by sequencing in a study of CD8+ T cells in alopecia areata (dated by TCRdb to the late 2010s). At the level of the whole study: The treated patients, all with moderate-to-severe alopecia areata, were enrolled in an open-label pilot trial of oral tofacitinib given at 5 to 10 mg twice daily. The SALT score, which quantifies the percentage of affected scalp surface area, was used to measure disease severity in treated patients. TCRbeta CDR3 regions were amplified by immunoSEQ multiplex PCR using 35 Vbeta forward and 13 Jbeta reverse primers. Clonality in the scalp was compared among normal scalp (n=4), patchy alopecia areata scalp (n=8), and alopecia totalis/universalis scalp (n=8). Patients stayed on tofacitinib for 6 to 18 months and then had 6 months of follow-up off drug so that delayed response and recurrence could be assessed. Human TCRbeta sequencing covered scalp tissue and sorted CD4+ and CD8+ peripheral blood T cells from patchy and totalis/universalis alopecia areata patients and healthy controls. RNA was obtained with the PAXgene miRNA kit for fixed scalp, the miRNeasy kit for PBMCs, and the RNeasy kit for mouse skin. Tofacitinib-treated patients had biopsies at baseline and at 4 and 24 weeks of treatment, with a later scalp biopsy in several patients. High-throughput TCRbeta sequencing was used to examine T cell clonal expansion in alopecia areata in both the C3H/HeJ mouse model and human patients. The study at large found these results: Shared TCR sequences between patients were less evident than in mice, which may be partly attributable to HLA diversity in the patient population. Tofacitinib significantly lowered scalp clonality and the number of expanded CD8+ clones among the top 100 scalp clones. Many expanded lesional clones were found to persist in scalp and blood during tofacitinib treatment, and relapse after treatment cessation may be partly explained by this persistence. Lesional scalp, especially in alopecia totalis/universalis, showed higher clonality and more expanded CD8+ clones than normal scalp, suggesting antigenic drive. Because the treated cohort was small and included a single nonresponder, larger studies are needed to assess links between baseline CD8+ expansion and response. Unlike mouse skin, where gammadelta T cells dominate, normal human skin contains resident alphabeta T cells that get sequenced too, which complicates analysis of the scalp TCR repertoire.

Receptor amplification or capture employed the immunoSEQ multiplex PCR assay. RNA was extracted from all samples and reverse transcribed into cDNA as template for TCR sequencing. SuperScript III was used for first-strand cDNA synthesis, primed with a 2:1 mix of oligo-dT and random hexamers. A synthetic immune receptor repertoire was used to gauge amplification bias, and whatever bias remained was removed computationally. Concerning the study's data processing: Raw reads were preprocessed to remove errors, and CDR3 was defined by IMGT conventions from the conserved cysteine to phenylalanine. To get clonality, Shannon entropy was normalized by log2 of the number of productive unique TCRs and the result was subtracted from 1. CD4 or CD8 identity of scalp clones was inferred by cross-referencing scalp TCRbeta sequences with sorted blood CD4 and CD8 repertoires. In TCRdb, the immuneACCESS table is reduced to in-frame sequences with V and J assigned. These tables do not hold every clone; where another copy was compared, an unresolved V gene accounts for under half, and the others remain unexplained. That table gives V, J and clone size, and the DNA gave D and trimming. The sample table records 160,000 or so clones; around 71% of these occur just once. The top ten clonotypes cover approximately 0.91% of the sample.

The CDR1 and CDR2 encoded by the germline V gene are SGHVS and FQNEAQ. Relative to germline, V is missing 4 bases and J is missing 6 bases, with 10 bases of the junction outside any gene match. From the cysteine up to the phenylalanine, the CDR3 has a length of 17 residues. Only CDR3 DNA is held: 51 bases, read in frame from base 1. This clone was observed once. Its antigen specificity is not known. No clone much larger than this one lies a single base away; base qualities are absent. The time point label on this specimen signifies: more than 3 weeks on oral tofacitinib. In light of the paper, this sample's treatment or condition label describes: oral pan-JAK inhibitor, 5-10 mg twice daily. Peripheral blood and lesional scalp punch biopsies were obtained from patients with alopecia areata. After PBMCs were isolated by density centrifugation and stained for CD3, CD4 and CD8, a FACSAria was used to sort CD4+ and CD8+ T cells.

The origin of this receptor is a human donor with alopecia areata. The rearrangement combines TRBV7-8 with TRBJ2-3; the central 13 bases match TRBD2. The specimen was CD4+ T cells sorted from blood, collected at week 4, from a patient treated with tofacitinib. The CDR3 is CASSSTSGGLSADTQYF. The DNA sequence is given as TGTGCCAGCAGCTCGACTAGCGGGGGGCTCTCCGCGGATACGCAGTATTTT.